This record looks at one TCR beta chain sequence and its context. Its antigen is not identified. The CDR3 is 15 amino acids. V was clipped by 1 base and J by 5 bases, with 15 bases between them. Germline CDR1 is LNHDA and CDR2 is SQIVND (reference sequence). TCRdb independently ran MiXCR on the RT-PCR reads; one entry per CDR3 protein. The top ten clones hold around 9.6% of a sample with around 580,000 distinct CDR3 sequences, 12% of them seen once. The data stem from a study of response to subunit inactivated influenza vaccine. Findings and caveats of the study: The authors suggested that every seasonal influenza vaccination recruits few new T cells.

The receptor was isolated from a man aged 50 or older who received an inactivated influenza vaccine. This rearrangement joins TRBV19 to TRBJ2-7; weak D call: TRBD2 (6 bases). The sample in question was PBMCs from blood, obtained on the day of vaccination. The CDR3 DNA reads as TGTGCCAGTAGTATAGGGGGGGTACAGGACGACGAGCAGTACTTC. Protein: CASSIGGVQDDEQYF.